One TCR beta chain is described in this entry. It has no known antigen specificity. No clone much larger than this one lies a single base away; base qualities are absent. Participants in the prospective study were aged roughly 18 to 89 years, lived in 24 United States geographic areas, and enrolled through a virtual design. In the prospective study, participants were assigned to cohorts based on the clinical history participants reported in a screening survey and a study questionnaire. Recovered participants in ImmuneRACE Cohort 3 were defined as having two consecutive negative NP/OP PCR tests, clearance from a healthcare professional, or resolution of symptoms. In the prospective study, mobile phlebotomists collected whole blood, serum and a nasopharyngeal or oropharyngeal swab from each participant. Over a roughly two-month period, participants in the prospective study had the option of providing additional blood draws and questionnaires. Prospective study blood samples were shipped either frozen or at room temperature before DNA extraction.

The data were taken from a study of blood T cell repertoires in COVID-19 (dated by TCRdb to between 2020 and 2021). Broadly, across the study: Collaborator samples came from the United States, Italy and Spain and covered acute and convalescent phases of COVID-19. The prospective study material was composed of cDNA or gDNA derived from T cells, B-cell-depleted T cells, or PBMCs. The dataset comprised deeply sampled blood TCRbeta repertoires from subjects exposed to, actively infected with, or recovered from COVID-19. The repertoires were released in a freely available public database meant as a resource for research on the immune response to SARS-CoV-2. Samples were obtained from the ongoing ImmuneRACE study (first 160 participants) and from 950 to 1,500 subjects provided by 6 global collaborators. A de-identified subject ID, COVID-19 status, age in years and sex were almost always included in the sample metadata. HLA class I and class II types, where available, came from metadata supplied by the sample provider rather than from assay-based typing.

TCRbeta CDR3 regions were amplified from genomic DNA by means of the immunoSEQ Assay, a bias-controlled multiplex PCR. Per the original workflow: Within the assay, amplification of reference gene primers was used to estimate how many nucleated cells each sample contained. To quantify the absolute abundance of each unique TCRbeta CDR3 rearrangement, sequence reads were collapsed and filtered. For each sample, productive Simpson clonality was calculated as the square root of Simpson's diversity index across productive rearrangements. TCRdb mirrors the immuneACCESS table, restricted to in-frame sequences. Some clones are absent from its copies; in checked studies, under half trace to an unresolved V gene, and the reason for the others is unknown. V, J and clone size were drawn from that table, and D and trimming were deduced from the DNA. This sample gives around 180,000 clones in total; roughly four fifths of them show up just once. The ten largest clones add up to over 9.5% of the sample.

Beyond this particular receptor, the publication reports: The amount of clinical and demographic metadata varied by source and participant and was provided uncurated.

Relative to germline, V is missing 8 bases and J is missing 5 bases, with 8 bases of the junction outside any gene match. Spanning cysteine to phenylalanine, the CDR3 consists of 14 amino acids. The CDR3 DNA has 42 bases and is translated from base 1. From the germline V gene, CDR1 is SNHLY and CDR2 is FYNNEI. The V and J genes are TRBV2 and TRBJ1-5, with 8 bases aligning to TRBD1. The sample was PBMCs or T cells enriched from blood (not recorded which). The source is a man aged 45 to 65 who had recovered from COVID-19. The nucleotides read TGTGCCAGCGCACAGGGGACAGGTTATCAGCCCCAGCATTTT. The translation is CASAQGTGYQPQHF.